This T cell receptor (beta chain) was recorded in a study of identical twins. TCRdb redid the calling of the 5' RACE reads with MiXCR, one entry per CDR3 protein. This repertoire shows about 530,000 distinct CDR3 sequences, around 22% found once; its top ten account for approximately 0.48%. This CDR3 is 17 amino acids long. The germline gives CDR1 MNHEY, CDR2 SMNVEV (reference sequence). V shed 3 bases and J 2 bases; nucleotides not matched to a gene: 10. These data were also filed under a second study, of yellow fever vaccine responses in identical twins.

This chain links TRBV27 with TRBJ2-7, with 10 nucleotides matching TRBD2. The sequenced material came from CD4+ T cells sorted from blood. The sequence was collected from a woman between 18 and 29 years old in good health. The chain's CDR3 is CASSFLKIAGGPYEQYF. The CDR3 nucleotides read TGTGCCAGCAGTTTCCTTAAAATAGCGGGAGGACCCTACGAGCAGTACTTC.